The TCR beta chain described here comes from a study of blood T cell repertoires in COVID-19. At the level of the study: From T cells, B-cell-depleted T cells, or PBMCs came the material, which was cDNA or gDNA.

This CDR3 region has 15 residues. Germline CDR1 and CDR2: ENHRY and SYGVKD. V trimming: 6 bases; J trimming: 2 bases; junction bases outside the gene matches: 8. Repertoires were generated with immunoSEQ multiplex PCR, while TCRdb's copy carries only in-frame clones and drops some. The table lists about 46,000 clones, around 87% of them singletons. The receptor's source is a human donor in a cohort sampled during active COVID-19. Sequencing used peripheral blood. The chain uses TRBV10-3 and TRBJ2-7; the match to TRBD2 covers 9 bases. CDR3 region: CAIRATSGSTYEQYF. As DNA, the CDR3 is TGTGCCATCAGGGCGACTAGCGGTTCTACCTACGAGCAGTACTTC.